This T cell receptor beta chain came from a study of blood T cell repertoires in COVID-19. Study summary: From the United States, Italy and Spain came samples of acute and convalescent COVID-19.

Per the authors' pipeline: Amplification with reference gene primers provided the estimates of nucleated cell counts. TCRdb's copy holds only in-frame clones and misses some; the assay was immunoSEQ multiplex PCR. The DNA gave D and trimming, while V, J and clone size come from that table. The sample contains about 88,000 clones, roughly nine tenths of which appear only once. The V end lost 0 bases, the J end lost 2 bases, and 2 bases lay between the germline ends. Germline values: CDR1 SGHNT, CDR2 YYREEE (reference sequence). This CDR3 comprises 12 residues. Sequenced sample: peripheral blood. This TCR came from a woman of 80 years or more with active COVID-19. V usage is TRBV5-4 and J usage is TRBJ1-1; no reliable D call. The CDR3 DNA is TGTGCCAGCAGCTTGGCAAACACTGAAGCTTTCTTT. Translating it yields CASSLANTEAFF.